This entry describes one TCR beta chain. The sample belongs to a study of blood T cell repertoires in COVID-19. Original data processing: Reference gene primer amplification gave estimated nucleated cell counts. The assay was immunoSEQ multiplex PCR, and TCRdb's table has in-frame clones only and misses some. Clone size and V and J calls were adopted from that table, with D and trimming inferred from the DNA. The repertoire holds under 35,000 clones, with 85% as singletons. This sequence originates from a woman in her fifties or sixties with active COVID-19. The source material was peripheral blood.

In DNA, the CDR3 is TGTGCCAGCAGTTTTCCCCGGCGGGCGATCACTGAAGCTTTCTTT. Its translation is CASSFPRRAITEAFF. The chain has TRBV28 and TRBJ1-1; the D is unclear. The V and J ends lost 3 bases and 4 bases respectively, with 15 bases between them. This CDR3 is built from 15 residues. Germline V gene sequence: CDR1 MDHEN, CDR2 SYDVKM.